This T cell receptor (beta chain) was observed in a study of blood T cell repertoires in COVID-19. The overall study: The United States, Italy and Spain supplied acute and convalescent COVID-19 samples. The cDNA or gDNA used as material had been derived from T cells, B-cell-depleted T cells, or PBMCs.

Seattle researchers signed up patients amid active infection and tracked them longitudinally. The table came from immunoSEQ multiplex PCR; TCRdb's copy has only in-frame clones and leaves some out. The sample yields about 300,000 clones, approximately 88% seen once. There are 17 residues in the CDR3. Germline CDR1 and CDR2: MGHRA and YSYEKL. V was trimmed by 1 base and J by 4 bases, leaving 17 bases between them. This receptor was obtained from a human donor with COVID-19, enrolled during active disease. The donor label of this sample is uncertain. What was sequenced was peripheral blood. The chain combines TRBV4-1 with TRBJ1-5; D possibly corresponds to TRBD1 (5 bases). The CDR3 sequence: CASSQALRRGVNQPQHF. Here the CDR3 DNA reads TGCGCCAGCAGCCAAGCGTTACGTCGGGGGGTAAATCAGCCCCAGCATTTT.